The text below deals with one T cell receptor beta chain. This entry comes from a study of human T cells and chemical hapten exposure. Study-wide context: Patients, mostly women, had alopecia areata, alopecia totalis or alopecia universalis.

Time point noted: patch test 3, about 24 weeks after DPC sensitization. Specified treatment: therapeutic diphenylcyclopropenone sensitization with weekly scalp DPC. The donor pool consisted of alopecia patients aged 18 to 70 years, considered suitable for DPC. Unmatched junction bases numbered 6, after V lost 3 bases and J lost 7 bases. Germline CDR1 reads ENHRY; CDR2 reads SYGVKD. CDR3 length: 16 amino acids. TCRdb passed the RACE reads through MiXCR, listing each CDR3 protein once. The sample lists roughly 97,000 distinct CDR3 sequences; roughly a quarter were seen once. Sequences were derived from whole blood, sampled in connection with sensitization to the hapten diphenylcyclopropenone (DPC). The TCR comes from a man aged 35-49 years with alopecia areata. Some clones in this sample may be carry-over from other donors' samples. The chain has TRBV10-3 and TRBJ2-1; 13 nucleotides agree with TRBD2. CDR3 nucleotide sequence: TGTGCCATCAGTGAAACCGGACTAGCGGGAGTGAATGAGCAGTTCTTC. Its protein product is CAISETGLAGVNEQFF.